The 24 T cell receptor beta chains presented below share a single source sample, sequenced in a study of shared T cell receptors in the human thymus. Profiling relied on immunoSEQ multiplex PCR, and the TCRdb table lists in-frame clones only, not all of them. The data hold some 720,000 clones, with 85% to 90% observed a single time. This same sample was also taken into another study, of human thymus T cells.

The sequenced sample was thymocytes. The receptors shown here come from a boy less than two years old with a congenital heart defect.

The chain links TRBV7-9 to TRBJ2-3; D possibly corresponds to TRBD1 (7 bases). CDR1 SEHNR and CDR2 FQNEAQ come from the germline V gene (reference sequence). Trimming pared 1 base from V and 4 bases from J, leaving 9 bases between. The CDR3 runs to 14 residues. The CDR3: CASSLVRGADTQYF. Written as DNA, the CDR3 is TGTGCCAGCAGCTTAGTCAGGGGGGCAGATACGCAGTATTTT.

This clone was counted a single time. The J gene is TRBJ2-1, the V gene TRBV5-1, with 12 bases aligning to TRBD2. Germline V gene lookup returns CDR1 SGHRS and CDR2 YFSETQ. Losses at the gene ends were 3 bases for V and 0 bases for J; bases not matched to a gene: 10. The length of the CDR3 is 19 residues. CDR3 nucleotides: TGCGCCAGCAGCTCCGGGACTAGCGGGTGGTTTGGCTCCTACAATGAGCAGTTCTTC. Translated, it gives CASSSGTSGWFGSYNEQFF. Combining the CDR3 with reference TRBV5-1 and TRBJ2-1 gives the whole variable domain KAGVTQTPRYLIKTRGQQVTLSCSPISGHRSVSWYQQTPGQGLQFLFEYFSETQRNKGNFPGRFSGRQFSNSRSEMNVSTLELGDSALYLCASSSGTSGWFGSYNEQFFGPGTRLTVL.

The table lists this clone with a count of one. The rearrangement joins TRBV5-6 to TRBJ2-3; 8 bases are a match to TRBD2. Germline V gene sequence: CDR1 SGHDT, CDR2 YYEEEE. CDR3 length equals 16 residues. Trimming removed 2 bases from V and 5 bases from J; junction bases left unmatched: 10. In DNA form, the CDR3 reads TGTGCCAGCAGCTTCGTGGCAGCGGGAGAGAAAGATACGCAGTATTTT. It is translated as CASSFVAAGEKDTQYF.

This clone was found a few times. The rearrangement uses TRBV4-3 and TRBJ1-1, with D tentatively TRBD1 (5 bases). Germline V lookup: CDR1 LGHNA, CDR2 YSLEER. The CDR3 extends over 14 amino acids. V gave up 1 base and J gave up 4 bases, with 10 bases separating them. The CDR3 DNA reads as TGCGCCAGCAGCCAAGCGCGGGGGGGCACTGAAGCTTTCTTT. Its protein is CASSQARGGTEAFF.

This chain's CDR3 is CSSLLTDTQYF. In DNA, the CDR3 is TGCAGCTCCCTCCTAACGGATACGCAGTATTTT. This chain links TRBV29-1 with TRBJ2-3; D call uncertain. In germline, CDR1 is SQVTM, CDR2 ANQGSEA. With 8 bases removed from V and 6 bases from J, the gap between germline ends came to 12 bases. This CDR3 comprises 11 residues.

The rearrangement uses TRBV6-5 and TRBJ2-5; perhaps TRBD2 as D (6 bases). V was pared by 6 bases and J by 4 bases, with 12 bases between. Germline V lookup: CDR1 MNHEY, CDR2 SVGAGI. The CDR3 sequence is 13 residues long. CDR3: CASSLHGGETQYF. As DNA, the CDR3 is TGTGCCAGCAGCCTTCACGGGGGAGAGACCCAGTACTTC.

This clone appeared a single time. The chain links TRBV6-1 to TRBJ2-1, with D perhaps TRBD2 (6 bases). This CDR3 contains 14 residues. CDR1 is MNHNS and CDR2 is SASEGT in the germline V gene. Trimming shortened V by 11 bases and J by 7 bases, and 21 bases separated the two germline ends. CDR3 DNA: TGTGCCGGCGCAGGAGGGGCTAGTGCGAATGAGCAGTTCTTC. Translation: CAGAGGASANEQFF.

The CDR3: CATSRARLAPSNTGELFF. DNA of the CDR3: TGTGCCACCAGCAGGGCCAGACTAGCTCCTTCGAACACCGGGGAGCTGTTTTTT. The chain is built from TRBV15 and TRBJ2-2; 7 nucleotides match TRBD2. The V gene's germline CDR1 is LNHNV and CDR2 YYDKDF (reference sequence). V was pared by 3 bases and J by 0 bases, with 10 bases of the junction left unmatched. The CDR3 consists of 18 residues.

The chain carries TRBV5-1 and TRBJ2-7; D is undetermined. Trimming took 1 base from V and 5 from J, leaving 7 bases between them. CDR1 and CDR2 (germline): SGHRS, YFSETQ. This CDR3 comprises 12 residues. In nucleotides, the CDR3 is TGCGCCAGCAGCTTGCTCCCCGACGAGCAGTACTTC. Translating it yields CASSLLPDEQYF.

The gene calls are TRBV6-5 and TRBJ2-3; the match to TRBD2 covers 12 bases. The germline gives CDR1 MNHEY, CDR2 SVGAGI. J gave up 6 bases and V 4 bases, and 5 bases lay outside the gene matches. The CDR3 has 15 amino acids. The CDR3 DNA reads as TGTGCCAGCAGTTTGACTAGCGGGAGTTTGGATACGCAGTATTTT. Its translation is CASSLTSGSLDTQYF.

This clone was counted between two and nine times. The same CDR3 arises from other DNA sequences in this sample as well. The rearrangement joins TRBV6-1 to TRBJ1-1; no clear D. Trimming removed 6 bases at V and 1 base at J, with 9 bases between. Germline CDR1 is MNHNS and CDR2 is SASEGT. This CDR3 region has 13 residues. The CDR3 spells CASRGRENTEAFF. As DNA, the CDR3 is TGTGCCAGCAGGGGGAGGGAGAACACTGAAGCTTTCTTT.

This sequence joins TRBV5-6 and TRBJ2-7; 10 bases are a match to TRBD2. With 0 bases clipped from V and 3 bases from J, the junction kept 6 bases outside the gene matches. Germline V gene sequence: CDR1 SGHDT, CDR2 YYEEEE. The CDR3 is 16 residues long. The CDR3 loop reads CASSLARLAGDYEQYF. The CDR3 region has the DNA TGTGCCAGCAGCTTGGCCAGGCTAGCGGGAGACTACGAGCAGTACTTC.

This clone was detected a few times. V is TRBV4-2 and J is TRBJ2-7; 8 bases line up with TRBD2. The CDR3 is 16 residues long. Losses at the gene ends were 0 bases for V and 3 bases for J; bases not matched to a gene: 7. Germline V gene data show CDR1 as LGHNA and CDR2 as YNFKEQ. Here the CDR3 reads CASSQDRTSGNYEQYF. DNA for the CDR3: TGTGCCAGCAGCCAAGATCGCACTAGCGGAAACTACGAGCAGTACTTC.

This clone was counted only a few times. CDR3 nucleotide sequence: TGTGCCAGTAGTATGCGGCGACAGGGGAATACCGGGGAGCTGTTTTTT. It yields the protein CASSMRRQGNTGELFF. The V gene is TRBV19, the J gene TRBJ2-2; 8 positions agree with TRBD1. J was trimmed by 5 bases and V by 3 bases; bases with no gene match: 8. The CDR3 is 16 amino acids. Per germline, CDR1 LNHDA and CDR2 SQIVND (reference sequence). Together with reference TRBV19 and TRBJ2-2, the CDR3 gives the full variable domain: DGGITQSPKYLFRKEGQNVTLSCEQNLNHDAMYWYRQDPGQGLRLIYYSQIVNDFQKGDIAEGYSVSREKKESFPLTVTSAQKNPTAFYLCASSMRRQGNTGELFFGEGSRLTVL.

The chain has TRBV4-2 and TRBJ2-3; 8 positions match TRBD2. Germline-derived CDR1 and CDR2 are LGHNA and YNFKEQ. V shed 2 bases and J 4 bases; nucleotides not matched to a gene: 14. The length of the CDR3 is 18 residues. CDR3 nucleotide sequence: TGTGCCAGCAGCCAACAAAGCAGGCTAGCGGGCGGCGCAGATACGCAGTATTTT. Translated: CASSQQSRLAGGADTQYF.

The chain recombines TRBV27 with TRBJ2-5; 8 bases align to TRBD1. Germline assignment: CDR1 MNHEY and CDR2 SMNVEV (reference sequence). The V segment lost 5 bases and the J segment 4 bases; nucleotides outside the gene matches: 9. The CDR3 spans 15 residues. Written as DNA, the CDR3 is TGTGCCAGCAGTACTAACGCGGACAGGGCAGAGACCCAGTACTTC. Its protein is CASSTNADRAETQYF.

The gene calls are TRBV27 and TRBJ1-1, with D perhaps TRBD1 (6 bases). This CDR3 is 12 amino acids long. V dropped 6 bases and J dropped 5 bases, with 10 bases sitting between them. Germline V lookup: CDR1 MNHEY, CDR2 SMNVEV (reference sequence). The CDR3 is CASRAGVTEAFF. DNA for the CDR3: TGTGCCAGCAGGGCAGGGGTAACTGAAGCTTTCTTT.

This chain connects TRBV4-3 to TRBJ2-1, with TRBD2 identical over 9 bases. V lost 0 bases, J lost 7 bases, and 25 bases stayed unmatched. The CDR3 extends over 22 amino acids. Germline V gene data show CDR1 as LGHNA and CDR2 as YSLEER. CDR3 residues: CASSQDILQVRREGQLRNEQFF. The CDR3 bases are TGCGCCAGCAGCCAAGATATTCTTCAAGTAAGGCGGGAGGGCCAGTTGAGAAATGAGCAGTTCTTC.

The V call is TRBV30, the J call TRBJ2-1; a possible D gene is TRBD2 (7 bases). V shed 5 bases and J shed 4 bases, with 18 bases lying between them. The CDR3 totals 15 residues. Germline CDR1 reads GTSNPN; CDR2 reads SVGIG (reference sequence). CDR3: CAWVQGGGGYNEQFF. As DNA, the CDR3 is TGTGCCTGGGTACAGGGCGGGGGTGGATACAATGAGCAGTTCTTC.

The chain joins TRBV27 to TRBJ2-1; 10 nucleotides align to TRBD2. The junction had 7 bases not matched to a gene; V was cut back by 3 bases and J by 8 bases. Per the germline V gene, CDR1 is MNHEY and CDR2 is SMNVEV (reference sequence). The CDR3 is 15 residues long. Here the CDR3 reads CASSFSASGSHEQFF. The DNA of the CDR3 is TGTGCCAGCAGTTTTTCGGCTAGCGGGAGTCATGAGCAGTTCTTC.

This clone was seen once. This chain connects TRBV9 to TRBJ2-1; the D gene is possibly TRBD2 (7 bases). The CDR3 totals 16 residues. CDR1 and CDR2 from the germline V gene are SGDLS and YYNGEE. The ends were cut back, 4 bases at V and 3 bases at J, with 17 bases in the middle. CDR3 DNA sequence: TGTGCCAGCAGCCCTACTGGGGGGGCTAACTACAATGAGCAGTTCTTC. Its protein product is CASSPTGGANYNEQFF. The full variable domain, with the rest looked up from reference TRBV9 and TRBJ2-1, is DSGVTQTPKHLITATGQRVTLRCSPRSGDLSVYWYQQSLDQGLQFLIQYYNGEERAKGNILERFSAQQFPDLHSELNLSSLELGDSALYFCASSPTGGANYNEQFFGPGTRLTVL.

The V gene is TRBV6-1, the J gene TRBJ1-5; 8 bases align to TRBD1. This CDR3 spans 15 amino acids. CDR1 MNHNS and CDR2 SASEGT come from the germline V gene. The trim removed 7 bases at V and 7 bases at J, leaving 12 bases unmatched. The CDR3 region has the DNA TGTGCCAGCATCTCGTCTCAGGGGGCATGGCAGCCCCAGCATTTT. Its protein product is CASISSQGAWQPQHF.

In DNA, the CDR3 is TGTGCCAGCAGCCTACACTACCGGGACAGGGAGTTGAATCAGCCCCAGCATTTT. It is translated as CASSLHYRDRELNQPQHF. This chain links TRBV5-8 with TRBJ1-5; 9 bases are a match to TRBD1. The CDR3 runs 18 residues. V lost 4 bases to trimming and J lost 4 bases; unmatched junction nucleotides: 15. Germline-derived CDR1 and CDR2 are SGHTS and YDEGEE.

V usage is TRBV6-1 and J usage is TRBJ2-1; 11 bases agree with TRBD2. The CDR3 has 14 residues. Per germline, CDR1 MNHNS and CDR2 SASEGT. V lost 8 bases and J lost 5; bases outside the gene matches: 5. The CDR3 protein is CASGGTSGHNEQFF. Written as DNA, the CDR3 is TGTGCCAGCGGAGGGACTAGCGGCCACAATGAGCAGTTCTTC.